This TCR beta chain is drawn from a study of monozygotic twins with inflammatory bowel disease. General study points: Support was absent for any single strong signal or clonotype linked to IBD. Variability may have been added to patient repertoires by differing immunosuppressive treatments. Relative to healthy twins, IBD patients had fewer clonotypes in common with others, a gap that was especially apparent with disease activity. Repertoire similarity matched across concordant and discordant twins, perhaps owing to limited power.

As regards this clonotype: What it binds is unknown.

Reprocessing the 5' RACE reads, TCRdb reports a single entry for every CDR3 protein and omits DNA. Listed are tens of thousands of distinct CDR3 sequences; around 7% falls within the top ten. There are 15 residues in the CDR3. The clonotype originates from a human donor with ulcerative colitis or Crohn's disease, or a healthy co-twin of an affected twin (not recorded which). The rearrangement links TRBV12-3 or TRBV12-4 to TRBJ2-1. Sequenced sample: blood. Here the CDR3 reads CASSPPGTPNNEQFF.